One sample yielded the 20 T cell receptor beta chains listed below, sequenced in a study of cytomegalovirus exposure and HLA in healthy donors. The PCR made use of 60 Vbeta and 13 Jbeta primers. Sequencing used immunoSEQ multiplex PCR; TCRdb keeps in-frame clones, though not all of them. The profile shows 150,000 to 180,000 clones, nearly 80% of them singletons. Source material: PBMCs. The receptors here all came from a man under 40 in good health and CMV-seropositive.

The chain uses TRBV19 and TRBJ2-3; D is possibly TRBD1 (6 bases). V dropped 4 bases and J dropped 0 bases, with 8 bases sitting between them. Per the germline V gene, CDR1 is LNHDA and CDR2 is SQIVND (reference sequence). The CDR3 has 14 amino acids. CDR3 nucleotide sequence: TGTGCCAGTAGTAGGACAGTTAGCACAGATACGCAGTATTTT. Protein product: CASSRTVSTDTQYF.

The chain carries TRBV7-2 and TRBJ2-6; weak D call: TRBD1 (5 bases). Trimming pared 5 bases from V and 1 base from J, leaving 12 bases between. The CDR3 totals 16 residues. Germline assignment: CDR1 SGHTA and CDR2 FQGNSA. The CDR3 loop reads CASSLEGASGANVLTF. CDR3 DNA sequence: TGTGCCAGCAGCCTGGAAGGGGCATCTGGGGCCAACGTCCTGACTTTC. Together with reference TRBV7-2 and TRBJ2-6, the CDR3 gives the full variable domain: GAGVSQSPSNKVTEKGKDVELRCDPISGHTALYWYRQSLGQGLEFLIYFQGNSAPDKSGLPSDRFSAERTGGSVSTLTIQRTQQEDSAVYLCASSLEGASGANVLTFGAGSRLTVL.

In DNA form, the CDR3 reads TGTGCCATCAGCGATGATGCCCTGGGGGACTGGCGAGAGACCCAGTACTTC. It specifies CAISDDALGDWRETQYF. The rearrangement joins TRBV10-3 to TRBJ2-5, with D possibly matching TRBD2 (6 bases). V was pared by 6 bases and J by 4 bases, with 24 bases between. This CDR3 is built from 17 residues. Germline loops: CDR1 ENHRY, CDR2 SYGVKD.

The V and J genes are TRBV7-8 and TRBJ1-5; D gene uncertain. Germline lookup yields CDR1 SGHVS and CDR2 FQNEAQ. This CDR3 region has 12 residues. V was clipped by 5 bases and J by 9 bases, with 11 bases between them. CDR3 nucleotides: TGTGCCAGCAGCCCAACGGCGGGGCCCCAGCATTTT. The encoded protein is CASSPTAGPQHF. Combining the CDR3 with reference TRBV7-8 and TRBJ1-5 gives the whole variable domain GAGVSQSPRYKVAKRGQDVALRCDPISGHVSLFWYQQALGQGPEFLTYFQNEAQLDKSGLPSDRFFAERPEGSVSTLKIQRTQQEDSAVYLCASSPTAGPQHFGDGTRLSIL.

This clone was seen a single time. The chain links TRBV5-5 to TRBJ2-5; 7 nucleotides match TRBD1. V shed 1 base and J 2 bases; nucleotides not matched to a gene: 2. The germline V gene encodes CDR1 SGHKS and CDR2 YYEKEE (reference sequence). This CDR3 comprises 14 residues. CDR3 protein: CASSLMGQQETQYF. The CDR3 region has the DNA TGTGCCAGCAGCTTGATGGGACAGCAAGAGACCCAGTACTTC.

V gene TRBV30 combines with J gene TRBJ1-1, with 9 bases that match TRBD1. This CDR3 contains 13 residues. The V gene end was trimmed by 8 bases and the J gene end by 5 bases; junction bases not matched to a gene: 9. CDR1 and CDR2 (germline): GTSNPN, SVGIG (reference sequence). The CDR3 spells CASRGQGNTEAFF. The CDR3 nucleotides read TGTGCCAGCCGGGGACAGGGCAATACTGAAGCTTTCTTT.

The J gene is TRBJ2-1, the V gene TRBV10-1; no reliable D call. This CDR3 contains 15 residues. The germline V gene encodes CDR1 WNHNN and CDR2 SYGVQD (reference sequence). Between the trimmed V and J ends, which lost 2 bases and 8 bases, there was a span of 16 bases. CDR3 amino acids: CASSEHTAGTHEQFF. The CDR3 DNA sequence: TGCGCCAGCAGTGAGCACACCGCTGGTACCCATGAGCAGTTCTTC.

This clone was observed a few times. V gene TRBV10-3 combines with J gene TRBJ2-5; 7 nucleotides match TRBD2. J gave up 3 bases and V 6 bases, and 4 bases lay outside the gene matches. CDR3 length: 13 residues. CDR1 and CDR2 from the germline V gene are ENHRY and SYGVKD. This CDR3 is CAIRRGGEETQYF. CDR3 bases: TGTGCCATCAGGAGGGGAGGGGAAGAGACCCAGTACTTC.

The J gene is TRBJ2-3, the V gene TRBV28; D possibly corresponds to TRBD2 (6 bases). The germline CDR1 and CDR2 sequences are MDHEN and SYDVKM. Trimming left V 6 bases short and J 0 bases short, with 16 bases between. This CDR3 region has 16 residues. The CDR3 loop reads CASSSRIAASTDTQYF. As DNA, the CDR3 is TGTGCCAGCAGCTCCCGTATAGCGGCTAGCACAGATACGCAGTATTTT.

CDR3 loop: CASSATSGRAHSEQFF. CDR3 bases: TGTGCCAGCAGCGCGACTAGCGGGAGGGCCCATAGTGAGCAGTTCTTC. The chain employs TRBV7-9 and TRBJ2-1; 14 positions agree with TRBD2. This CDR3 spans 16 amino acids. V was clipped by 5 bases and J by 9 bases; unmatched bases: 9. The germline V gene encodes CDR1 SEHNR and CDR2 FQNEAQ (reference sequence).

The genes are TRBV5-4 and TRBJ2-7, with D possibly being TRBD1 (5 bases). The CDR3 runs to 14 residues. The germline V and J ends were trimmed by 0 bases and 2 bases, with 9 bases remaining between them. Germline assignment: CDR1 SGHNT and CDR2 YYREEE (reference sequence). Written as DNA, the CDR3 is TGTGCCAGCAGCTTGGAGGACAACACCTACGAGCAGTACTTC. Its translation: CASSLEDNTYEQYF. The full variable domain, completed using reference TRBV5-4 and TRBJ2-7, is ETGVTQSPTHLIKTRGQQVTLRCSSQSGHNTVSWYQQALGQGPQFIFQYYREEENGRGNFPPRFSGLQFPNYSSELNVNALELDDSALYLCASSLEDNTYEQYFGPGTRLTVT.

This clone was seen only once. The chain joins TRBV15 to TRBJ1-1; 8 nucleotides align to TRBD1. The CDR3 contains 14 residues. Germline lookup yields CDR1 LNHNV and CDR2 YYDKDF (reference sequence). The junction had 4 bases not matched to a gene; V was cut back by 1 base and J by 6 bases. The CDR3 nucleotides are TGTGCCACCAGCAGAGGACAGGGGCATTCTGAAGCTTTCTTT. Translated: CATSRGQGHSEAFF.

The J gene is TRBJ2-3, the V gene TRBV5-1; D is possibly TRBD1 (6 bases). The germline V gene has CDR1 SGHRS and CDR2 YFSETQ. The CDR3 contains 13 residues. The V end was cut by 4 bases, the J end by 8 bases, with 14 bases between. This CDR3 reads CASSTAQGSTQYF. The DNA for the CDR3 is TGCGCCAGCAGCACTGCACAGGGTAGTACGCAGTATTTT.

The genes are TRBV2 and TRBJ2-7; 8 nucleotides line up with TRBD1. Germline V CDR1 and CDR2: SNHLY, FYNNEI. V gave up 6 bases and J gave up 2 bases; unmatched junction bases: 6. There are 14 residues in the CDR3. The CDR3 DNA sequence: TGTGCCAGCAGCGCCGTGGACAGGGCCTACGAGCAGTACTTC. This translates into CASSAVDRAYEQYF. The complete variable domain, with remaining parts taken from reference TRBV2 and TRBJ2-7, reads EPEVTQTPSHQVTQMGQEVILRCVPISNHLYFYWYRQILGQKVEFLVSFYNNEISEKSEIFDDQFSVERPDGSNFTLKIRSTKLEDSAMYFCASSAVDRAYEQYFGPGTRLTVT.

This chain uses TRBV4-1 with TRBJ1-5; D might be TRBD1 (6 bases). Trimming took 0 bases from V and 2 from J, leaving 11 bases between them. Germline CDR1 is MGHRA and CDR2 is YSYEKL. CDR3 size: 16 residues. This CDR3 reads CASSQDHRAGNQPQHF. CDR3 in DNA: TGCGCCAGCAGCCAAGATCACAGGGCGGGCAATCAGCCCCAGCATTTT.

The rearrangement uses TRBV29-1 and TRBJ2-1; D may be TRBD1 (5 bases). CDR1 and CDR2 (germline): SQVTM, ANQGSEA. The germline V and J ends were trimmed by 2 bases and 0 bases, with 14 bases remaining between them. This CDR3 is built from 16 residues. The CDR3 protein is CSVEKRRDSSYNEQFF. DNA for the CDR3: TGCAGCGTTGAAAAGCGCAGGGATAGCTCCTACAATGAGCAGTTCTTC.

In this sample, this clone turned up once. This rearrangement joins TRBV2 to TRBJ2-5, with TRBD2 matching 9 bases. With V trimmed by 6 bases and J by 2 bases, 7 bases remained unmatched. Germline CDR1 SNHLY, CDR2 FYNNEI. There are 15 residues in the CDR3. The CDR3 loop reads CASRQAGGGQETQYF. CDR3 sequence (DNA): TGTGCCAGCAGACAGGCGGGAGGGGGTCAAGAGACCCAGTACTTC. The full variable domain, its missing parts supplied by reference TRBV2 and TRBJ2-5, is EPEVTQTPSHQVTQMGQEVILRCVPISNHLYFYWYRQILGQKVEFLVSFYNNEISEKSEIFDDQFSVERPDGSNFTLKIRSTKLEDSAMYFCASRQAGGGQETQYFGPGTRLLVL.

J is TRBJ1-1 and V is TRBV5-1; 10 bases line up with TRBD1. The length of the CDR3 is 16 residues. Germline loops: CDR1 SGHRS, CDR2 YFSETQ. The V gene end was trimmed by 0 bases and the J gene end by 4 bases; junction bases not matched to a gene: 6. The CDR3 nucleotides are TGCGCCAGCAGCTTGGGAAGGACAGGGGGAGTCACTGAAGCTTTCTTT. Amino acids: CASSLGRTGGVTEAFF.

The V gene is TRBV28, the J gene TRBJ1-5; 7 bases fit TRBD1. V gave up 5 bases and J gave up 1 base; unmatched junction bases: 8. The CDR3 runs to 16 residues. Per germline, CDR1 MDHEN and CDR2 SYDVKM. The CDR3 sequence: CASSRPDRESNQPQHF. CDR3 nucleotide sequence: TGTGCCAGCAGTCGACCAGACAGGGAAAGCAATCAGCCCCAGCATTTT. The full variable domain, its missing parts supplied by reference TRBV28 and TRBJ1-5, is DVKVTQSSRYLVKRTGEKVFLECVQDMDHENMFWYRQDPGLGLRLIYFSYDVKMKEKGDIPEGYSVSREKKERFSLILESASTNQTSMYLCASSRPDRESNQPQHFGDGTRLSIL.

The V and J genes are TRBV27 and TRBJ2-3, with a weak D call TRBD2 (6 bases). The CDR3 length is 15 residues. With 3 bases removed from V and 6 bases from J, the gap between germline ends came to 16 bases. From germline, CDR1 is MNHEY and CDR2 SMNVEV (reference sequence). This CDR3 is CASSFSSLAPDTQYF. The DNA for the CDR3 is TGTGCCAGCAGTTTTTCCTCCCTAGCGCCGGATACGCAGTATTTT.